This T cell receptor (beta chain) is drawn from a study of blood T cell repertoires in COVID-19. Overall study: Acute and convalescent COVID-19 samples came from the United States, Italy and Spain.

In the authors' workflow: Amplified reference gene primers provided the basis for estimating nucleated cell counts. TCRdb's copy holds only in-frame clones and misses some; the assay was immunoSEQ multiplex PCR. The V and J calls and clone size come from that table; D and trimming were worked out from the DNA. The sample lists roughly 230,000 clones; about 86% were seen once. Germline lookup yields CDR1 KGHDR and CDR2 SFDVKD. V lost 5 bases and J 7 bases, leaving 10 bases between the germline ends. The CDR3 totals 12 residues. The chain couples TRBV24-1 to TRBJ1-1; the D gene is possibly TRBD1 (6 bases). The sequence was obtained from a man aged 35 to 55 with active or convalescent COVID-19. Sequenced sample: peripheral blood. The CDR3 nucleotides are TGTGCCACCAGTGCAGGGGCCAGTGAAGCTTTCTTT. Amino acids: CATSAGASEAFF.